Following are 2 T cell receptor beta chains from one sample sequenced in a study of T cells in Graves' hyperthyroidism and ophthalmopathy. TCR beta CDR3 regions were amplified from RNA transcripts. Using the HTBI primer set, a first-round RT-PCR was run on the TCR CDR3. TCRdb ran MiXCR on the multiplex PCR reads and lists one entry per CDR3 protein. This table holds a few hundred thousand distinct CDR3 sequences, more than 14% found once. Sequencing used blood. The source is a woman in her thirties or forties with Graves' hyperthyroidism that later progressed to Graves' ophthalmopathy.

This sequence joins TRBV6-1 and TRBJ1-2, with 8 positions matching TRBD1. The junction had 14 bases not matched to a gene; V was cut back by 6 bases and J by 2 bases. The CDR3 spans 17 residues. Germline V gene lookup returns CDR1 MNHNS and CDR2 SASEGT. The CDR3 sequence: CASSPPPYRGYNYGYTF. The DNA for the CDR3 is TGTGCCAGCAGCCCTCCACCTTACAGGGGGTACAACTATGGCTACACCTTC.

This clonotype was detected many times. The gene calls are TRBV7-2 and TRBJ1-2, with D possibly TRBD1 on 5 matching bases. This CDR3 has 17 residues. Trimming shortened V by 6 bases and J by 0 bases, and 20 bases separated the two germline ends. Germline CDR1 SGHTA, CDR2 FQGNSA. In nucleotides, the CDR3 is TGTGCCAGCAGGTTCCTCCTATTGACAGTCCCTAACTATGGCTACACCTTC. This sequence encodes CASRFLLLTVPNYGYTF.